This T cell receptor beta chain was profiled in a study of T-cell reconstitution after alpha-beta-depleted transplantation in children. There are 13 residues in the CDR3. Germline V gene data show CDR1 as DFQATT and CDR2 as SNEGSKA (reference sequence). V gave up 7 bases and J gave up 5 bases, with 14 bases separating them. Unique molecular identifiers were incorporated into the prepared TCRbeta library. TCRdb reprocessed the PCR reads with MiXCR, giving one entry per CDR3 protein. The sample lists around 500,000 distinct CDR3 sequences, approximately 13% occurring once. The clonotype was recovered from a human donor who donated a stem cell graft to a child with combined immunodeficiency. J is TRBJ1-4 and V is TRBV20-1; D not certain. Specimen: PBMCs from the stem cell graft donor, collected from the stem cell graft. As DNA, the CDR3 is TGCAGTGTCAGAGCTCCCACGAATGAAAAACTGTTTTTT. It yields the protein CSVRAPTNEKLFF.